This is a list of T cell receptor beta chains from one sample in a study of T cell responses to AZD1222 COVID-19 vaccine. Clones were sequenced by immunoSEQ multiplex PCR, and TCRdb holds only the in-frame ones, with some missing. The table has tens of thousands of clones, around 91% seen once. Sequencing used peripheral blood, obtained on day 0 of AZD1222 vaccination. Receptors originate from an adult in good health. CDR3s include the opening cysteine and the closing phenylalanine or tryptophan. D genes are given only for firm matches. Not every row has a clone size; where given, it reads once, few, many or a size class.

NA TRBJ1-5 TRBD1 TRBV19 CASSLGQGRQPQHF TGTGCCAGTAGTCTTGGACAGGGGCGCCAGCCCCAGCATTTT
NA TRBJ1-2 NA TRBV10-3 CASRVWQQDYGYTF TGTGCCTCCCGGGTTTGGCAGCAAGACTATGGCTACACCTTC
NA TRBJ2-3 TRBD1 TRBV5-6 CASTSTGDNTQYF TGTGCCAGCACCTCTACAGGGGACAATACGCAGTATTTT
NA TRBJ2-1 NA TRBV3-1/TRBV3-2 CASSHLGTGARNEQFF TGTGCCAGCAGCCATCTCGGGACTGGGGCGAGAAATGAGCAGTTCTTC
NA TRBJ2-1 NA TRBV7-9 CASGSGGNEQFF TGTGCCAGCGGGAGTGGGGGCAATGAGCAGTTCTTC
NA TRBJ1-1 NA TRBV29-1 CSVEGLGGAYTEAFF TGCAGCGTTGAAGGTCTCGGGGGCGCGTACACTGAAGCTTTCTTT
NA TRBJ2-3 NA TRBV3-1/TRBV3-2 CASSQTVQDTQYF TGTGCCAGCAGCCAGACAGTTCAAGATACGCAGTATTTT
NA TRBJ2-5 NA TRBV28 CASRGQSWRGETQYF TGTGCCAGCAGGGGACAGTCCTGGAGGGGAGAGACCCAGTACTTC
NA TRBJ2-5 TRBD2 TRBV2 CASSQGLADKTETQYF TGTGCCAGCAGTCAGGGACTAGCGGATAAGACGGAGACCCAGTACTTC
NA TRBJ2-1 TRBD1 TRBV24-1 CATSDPGGNEQFF TGTGCCACCAGTGACCCAGGGGGCAATGAGCAGTTCTTC
NA TRBJ1-6 NA TRBV28 CASTPSPGSYNSPLHF TGTGCCAGCACCCCCAGTCCCGGCTCCTATAATTCACCCCTCCACTTT
NA TRBJ2-1 NA TRBV6-5 CASRGRQGEQFF TGTGCCAGCAGGGGTCGGCAAGGTGAGCAGTTCTTC
NA TRBJ1-1 NA TRBV28 CASKRGGSNTEAFF TGTGCCAGCAAAAGGGGAGGGAGCAACACTGAAGCTTTCTTT
NA TRBJ2-5 NA TRBV10-3 CAISIQGEEETQYF TGTGCCATCAGTATACAGGGAGAAGAAGAGACCCAGTACTTC
NA TRBJ2-7 NA TRBV11-1 CASSFDAVTYEQYF TGTGCCAGCAGCTTCGACGCCGTCACCTACGAGCAGTACTTC
NA TRBJ2-5 NA TRBV30 CAWSVRSGLETQYF TGTGCCTGGAGTGTACGTTCCGGGTTGGAGACCCAGTACTTC
once TRBJ1-1 TRBD1 TRBV10-3 CAISESGQGNTEAFF TGTGCCATCAGTGAGTCGGGACAGGGCAACACTGAAGCTTTCTTT
NA TRBJ2-7 NA TRBV5-6 CASSGGTDSYEQYF TGTGCCAGCAGCGGGGGGACGGACTCCTACGAGCAGTACTTC
few TRBJ2-3 TRBD1 TRBV7-3 CASSRTGGVDTQYF TGTGCCAGCAGCAGGACAGGGGGGGTGGATACGCAGTATTTT
NA TRBJ1-1 NA TRBV5-5 CASSPRAENTEAFF TGTGCCAGCAGCCCACGGGCAGAGAACACTGAAGCTTTCTTT
NA TRBJ1-1 NA TRBV28 CASSPSNRGNTEAFF TGTGCCAGCAGTCCATCAAACCGGGGGAACACTGAAGCTTTCTTT
NA TRBJ1-1 NA TRBV14 CASSQETVVNTEAFF TGTGCCAGCAGCCAAGAGACAGTAGTGAACACTGAAGCTTTCTTT
NA TRBJ2-2 NA TRBV5-4 CASSAGFTGELFF TGTGCCAGCAGCGCAGGATTCACCGGGGAGCTGTTTTTT
NA TRBJ1-6 NA TRBV28 CASSPREVNSPLHF TGTGCCAGCAGTCCCCGCGAGGTCAATTCACCCCTCCACTTT
NA TRBJ2-7 NA TRBV19 CASRGQFDSYEQYF TGTGCCAGTAGAGGACAGTTCGACTCCTACGAGCAGTACTTC
NA TRBJ2-1 NA TRBV28 CASSFEGDEQFF TGTGCCAGCAGTTTTGAAGGGGATGAGCAGTTCTTC
NA TRBJ2-7 TRBD2 TRBV5-4 CATSQGGLAGDAYEQYF TGTGCCACCTCCCAGGGAGGGCTAGCGGGAGATGCCTACGAGCAGTACTTC
NA TRBJ2-7 NA TRBV5-1 CASSSEGYEQYF TGCGCCAGCAGCTCCGAGGGCTACGAGCAGTACTTC
NA TRBJ2-2 NA TRBV2 CASGGGGSGTGELFF TGTGCCAGCGGGGGAGGGGGTAGCGGCACCGGGGAGCTGTTTTTT
NA TRBJ2-1 TRBD2 TRBV5-1 CASRVYAGGQEQFF TGCGCCAGCAGGGTTTATGCGGGAGGTCAAGAGCAGTTCTTC
NA TRBJ2-5 NA TRBV28 CASSEREETQYF TGTGCCAGCAGTGAGAGGGAAGAGACCCAGTACTTC
NA TRBJ2-3 TRBD1 TRBV27 CASSMTGGGGTDTQYF TGTGCCAGCAGCATGACAGGGGGCGGGGGCACAGATACGCAGTATTTT
NA TRBJ1-6 NA TRBV20-1 CSASGELGGRNSPLHF TGCAGTGCTAGTGGGGAGTTGGGTGGTAGGAATTCACCCCTCCACTTT
NA TRBJ2-7 NA TRBV6-4 CASSDSFTWEDHEQYF TGTGCCAGCAGTGACTCGTTTACCTGGGAGGACCACGAGCAGTACTTC
NA TRBJ1-1 TRBD1 TRBV2 CASIDGLSFGTGGTEAFF TGTGCCAGCATCGACGGGTTAAGTTTCGGGACAGGGGGCACTGAAGCTTTCTTT
NA TRBJ1-4 TRBD1 TRBV29-1 CSAGTGGLEKLFF TGCAGCGCAGGGACAGGGGGCTTGGAAAAACTGTTTTTT
NA TRBJ2-3 TRBD2 TRBV7-3 CASSLQTSGRSDTQYF TGTGCCAGCAGCCTCCAGACTAGCGGGAGGTCAGATACGCAGTATTTT
NA TRBJ2-3 NA TRBV6-5 CATRPGGTDTQYF TGTGCCACCCGGCCAGGTGGAACAGATACGCAGTATTTT
few TRBJ1-2 TRBD1 TRBV3-1/TRBV3-2 CASSQTRTGGGYGYTF TGTGCCAGCAGCCAAACGAGGACAGGGGGGGGATATGGCTACACCTTC
once TRBJ2-3 NA TRBV9 CASSPGTSDTQYF TGTGCCAGCAGCCCCGGGACATCAGATACGCAGTATTTT
once TRBJ2-7 TRBD1 TRBV19 CASSTEQTGGGEQYF TGTGCCAGTAGTACGGAGCAGACAGGGGGGGGCGAGCAGTACTTC